A single TCR beta chain is shown here with its context. Treatment described: some 19 received Ad26.COV2.S at low or high dose, single or two shots; roughly five received placebo; per-sample allocation not given. The investigators took samples on day 63 after the first vaccine or placebo injection. A Boston adult aged 18-55 years was the donor. Here immunoSEQ multiplex PCR was the method, and the copy in TCRdb shows in-frame clones only, minus some. This table holds almost 400,000 clones, about 91% found once. V dropped 1 base and J dropped 3; count of bases not matched to a gene: 7. The germline V gene has CDR1 PRHDT and CDR2 FYEKMQ (reference sequence). The CDR3 spans 16 residues. The record originates from a study of Ad26.COV2.S vaccination and SARS-CoV-2 variants. Whole-study context: The donor participated in the COV1001 trial, in its Ad26.COV2.S arm. Participants got Ad26.COV2.S intramuscularly, once or twice 56 days apart.

This receptor was taken from a person between 18 and 65 years old who received the Ad26.COV2.S COVID-19 vaccine or a placebo. The sample here was peripheral blood, taken in a trial of Ad26.COV2.S vaccine versus placebo. V gene TRBV13 combines with J gene TRBJ1-1, with 8 bases lining up with TRBD1. CDR3 nucleotide sequence: TGTGCCAGCAGCTTAGCCCCGACAGGGGACTACACTGAAGCTTTCTTT. Protein product: CASSLAPTGDYTEAFF.